This entry features one T cell receptor (beta chain) sequence. In the original processing: Reference gene primer amplification in the assay estimated nucleated cell counts. Method: immunoSEQ multiplex PCR; TCRdb's copy keeps in-frame clones and lacks some. V and J calls and clone size are those listed in that table; D and trimming were worked out from the DNA. The sample yields about 40,000 clones, approximately 90% seen once. The data derive from a study of blood T cell repertoires in COVID-19. At the level of the study: Acute and convalescent COVID-19 samples came from the United States, Italy and Spain. From T cells, B-cell-depleted T cells, or PBMCs came the material, which was cDNA or gDNA.

The germline V and J ends were trimmed by 8 bases and 2 bases, with 12 bases remaining between them. The CDR3 has 13 residues. Germline V CDR1 and CDR2: MNHEY, SVGAGI. Material for sequencing was peripheral blood. The TCR originated in a man aged 45 to 65 in a cohort sampled during active COVID-19. J is TRBJ2-5 and V is TRBV6-5; D is uncertain. The CDR3 nucleotides are TGTGCCAGCTCCGCCAACTTACAAGAGACCCAGTACTTC. Residues: CASSANLQETQYF.